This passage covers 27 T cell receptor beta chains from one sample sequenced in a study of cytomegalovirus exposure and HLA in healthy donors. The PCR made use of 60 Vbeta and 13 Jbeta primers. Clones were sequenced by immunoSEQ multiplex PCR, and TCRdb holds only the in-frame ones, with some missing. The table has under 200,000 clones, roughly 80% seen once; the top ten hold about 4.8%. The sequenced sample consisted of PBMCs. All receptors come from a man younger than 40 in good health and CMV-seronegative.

Here the CDR3 DNA reads TGCGCCAGCAGCTTGCTCGGACAGGGGACCTACGAGCAGTACTTC. The encoded protein is CASSLLGQGTYEQYF. The gene calls are TRBV5-1 and TRBJ2-7; TRBD1 matches at 9 bases. J was trimmed by 2 bases and V by 1 base; bases with no gene match: 4. Germline V gene sequence: CDR1 SGHRS, CDR2 YFSETQ. This CDR3 contains 15 residues.

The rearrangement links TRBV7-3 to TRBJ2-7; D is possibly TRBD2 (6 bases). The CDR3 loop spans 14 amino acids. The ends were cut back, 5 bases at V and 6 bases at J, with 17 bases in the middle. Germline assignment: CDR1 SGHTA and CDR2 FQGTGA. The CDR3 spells CASSSLAGTSEQYF. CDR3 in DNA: TGTGCCAGCAGCAGCCTGGCGGGAACAAGCGAGCAGTACTTC.

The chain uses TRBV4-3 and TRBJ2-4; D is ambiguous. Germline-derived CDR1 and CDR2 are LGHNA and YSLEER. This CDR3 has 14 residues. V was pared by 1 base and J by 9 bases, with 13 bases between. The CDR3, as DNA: TGCGCCAGCAGCCAAGCTTCGGAATGGGCCATTCAGTACTTC. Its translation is CASSQASEWAIQYF.

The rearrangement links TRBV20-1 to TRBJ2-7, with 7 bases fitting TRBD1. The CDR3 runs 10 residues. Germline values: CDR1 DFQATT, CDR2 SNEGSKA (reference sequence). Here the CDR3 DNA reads TGCAGCGGCGGACAGGTTGAGCAGTACTTC. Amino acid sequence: CSGGQVEQYF.

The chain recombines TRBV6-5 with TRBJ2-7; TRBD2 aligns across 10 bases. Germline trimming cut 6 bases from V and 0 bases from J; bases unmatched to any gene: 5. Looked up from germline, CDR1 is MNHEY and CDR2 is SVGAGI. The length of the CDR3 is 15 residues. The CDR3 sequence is CASRWTSGSSYEQYF. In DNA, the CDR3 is TGTGCCAGCAGATGGACTAGCGGTAGCTCCTACGAGCAGTACTTC.

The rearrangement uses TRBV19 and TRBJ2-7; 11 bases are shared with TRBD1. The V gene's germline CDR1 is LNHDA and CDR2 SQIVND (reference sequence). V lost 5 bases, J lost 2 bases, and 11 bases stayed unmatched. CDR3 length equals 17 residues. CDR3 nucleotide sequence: TGTGCCAGTAGTTTGTATAGGGACAGGGGGACTCCCTACGAGCAGTACTTC. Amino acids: CASSLYRDRGTPYEQYF.

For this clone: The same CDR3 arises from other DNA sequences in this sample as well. CDR3 residues: CASSQGLYEQYF. DNA of the CDR3: TGTGCCAGCAGCCAAGGCCTATACGAGCAGTACTTC. This sequence joins TRBV14 and TRBJ2-7, with D uncertain. V was cut by 1 base and J by 4 bases, with 5 bases left in between. The length of the CDR3 is 12 residues. The germline V gene has CDR1 SGHDN and CDR2 FVKESK.

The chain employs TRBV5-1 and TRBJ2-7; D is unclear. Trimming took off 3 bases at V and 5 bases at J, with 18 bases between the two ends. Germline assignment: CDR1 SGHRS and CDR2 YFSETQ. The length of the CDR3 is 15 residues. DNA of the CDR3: TGCGCCAGCAGCTCGCCCGTCCCGGGTGGAAACGAGCAGTACTTC. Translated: CASSSPVPGGNEQYF.

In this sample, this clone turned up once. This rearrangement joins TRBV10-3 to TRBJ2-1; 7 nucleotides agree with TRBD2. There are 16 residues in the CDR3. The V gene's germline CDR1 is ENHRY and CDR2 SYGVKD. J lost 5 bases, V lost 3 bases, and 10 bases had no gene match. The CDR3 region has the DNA TGTGCCATCAGTGACCCGGGGAGGGGACTCAACAATGAGCAGTTCTTC. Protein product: CAISDPGRGLNNEQFF.

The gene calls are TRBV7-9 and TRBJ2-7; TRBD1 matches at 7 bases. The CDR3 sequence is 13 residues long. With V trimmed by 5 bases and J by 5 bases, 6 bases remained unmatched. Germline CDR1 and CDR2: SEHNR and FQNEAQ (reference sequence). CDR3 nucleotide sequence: TGTGCCAGCAGCCCCCGACAGGGCCACGAGCAGTACTTC. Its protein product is CASSPRQGHEQYF. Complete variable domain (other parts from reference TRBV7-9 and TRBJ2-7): DTGVSQNPRHKITKRGQNVTFRCDPISEHNRLYWYRQTLGQGPEFLTYFQNEAQLEKSRLLSDRFSAERPKGSFSTLEIQRTEQGDSAMYLCASSPRQGHEQYFGPGTRLTVT.

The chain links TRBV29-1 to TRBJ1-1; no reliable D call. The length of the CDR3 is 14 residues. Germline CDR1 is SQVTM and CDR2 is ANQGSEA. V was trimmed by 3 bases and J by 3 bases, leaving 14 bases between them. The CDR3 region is CSVEAKLVYTEAFF. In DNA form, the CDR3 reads TGCAGCGTTGAGGCCAAGTTGGTGTACACTGAAGCTTTCTTT.

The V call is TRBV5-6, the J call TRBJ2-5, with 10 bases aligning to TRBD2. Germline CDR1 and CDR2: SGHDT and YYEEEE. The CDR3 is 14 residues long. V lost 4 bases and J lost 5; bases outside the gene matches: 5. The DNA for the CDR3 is TGTGCCAGCAGCCCTCTAGCGGGGGCGGAGACCCAGTACTTC. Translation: CASSPLAGAETQYF.

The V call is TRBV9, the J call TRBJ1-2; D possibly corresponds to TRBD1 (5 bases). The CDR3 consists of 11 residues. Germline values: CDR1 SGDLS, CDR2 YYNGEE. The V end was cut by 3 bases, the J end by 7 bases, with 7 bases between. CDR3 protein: CASSAQGGYTF. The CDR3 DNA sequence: TGTGCCAGCAGCGCCCAGGGTGGCTACACCTTC.

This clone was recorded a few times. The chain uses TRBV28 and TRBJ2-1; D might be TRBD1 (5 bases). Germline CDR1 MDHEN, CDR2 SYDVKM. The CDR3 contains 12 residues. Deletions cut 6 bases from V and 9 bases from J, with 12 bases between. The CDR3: CASSLGAAEQFF. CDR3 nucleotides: TGTGCCAGCAGCTTAGGGGCTGCTGAGCAGTTCTTC.

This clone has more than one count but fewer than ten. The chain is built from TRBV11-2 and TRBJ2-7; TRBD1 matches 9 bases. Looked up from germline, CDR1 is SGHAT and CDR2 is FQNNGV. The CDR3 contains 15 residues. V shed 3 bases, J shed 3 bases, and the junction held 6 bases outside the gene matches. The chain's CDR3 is CASSFGTGRFYEQYF. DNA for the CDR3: TGTGCCAGCAGCTTCGGGACAGGGCGATTCTACGAGCAGTACTTC.

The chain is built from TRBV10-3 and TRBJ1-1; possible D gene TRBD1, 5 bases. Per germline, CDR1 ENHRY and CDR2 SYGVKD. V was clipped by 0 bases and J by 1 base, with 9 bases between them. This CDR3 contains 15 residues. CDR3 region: CAISESGRENTEAFF. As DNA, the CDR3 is TGTGCCATCAGTGAGTCGGGGCGGGAGAACACTGAAGCTTTCTTT.

CDR3 coding DNA: TGTGCCAGCAGTGCGGACGGGAACAATCAGCCCCAGCATTTT. It encodes CASSADGNNQPQHF. This chain links TRBV25-1 with TRBJ1-5; D is unresolved. V gave up 4 bases and J gave up 3 bases, with 10 bases separating them. Germline loops: CDR1 MGHDK, CDR2 SYGVNS. The CDR3 consists of 14 residues.

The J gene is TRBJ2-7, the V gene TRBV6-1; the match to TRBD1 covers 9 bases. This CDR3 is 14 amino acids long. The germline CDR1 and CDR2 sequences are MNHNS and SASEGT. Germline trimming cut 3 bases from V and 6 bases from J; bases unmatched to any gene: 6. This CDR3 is CASSEPGQGFEQYF. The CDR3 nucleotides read TGTGCCAGCAGTGAGCCGGGACAGGGATTCGAGCAGTACTTC.

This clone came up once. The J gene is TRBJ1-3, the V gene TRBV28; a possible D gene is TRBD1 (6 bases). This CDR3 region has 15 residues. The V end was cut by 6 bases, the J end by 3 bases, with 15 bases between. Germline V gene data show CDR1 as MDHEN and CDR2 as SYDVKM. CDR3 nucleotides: TGTGCCAGCAGAAAACAGGGTTATCTTGGAAACACCATATATTTT. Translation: CASRKQGYLGNTIYF.

The CDR3 sequence is CASSILHRQGANHEQYF. In DNA form, the CDR3 reads TGTGCCAGCAGTATCCTCCATCGACAGGGGGCGAATCACGAGCAGTACTTC. The chain carries TRBV27 and TRBJ2-7; 10 positions match TRBD1. The CDR3 contains 17 residues. V lost 5 bases to trimming and J lost 5 bases; unmatched junction nucleotides: 15. Looked up from germline, CDR1 is MNHEY and CDR2 is SMNVEV (reference sequence).

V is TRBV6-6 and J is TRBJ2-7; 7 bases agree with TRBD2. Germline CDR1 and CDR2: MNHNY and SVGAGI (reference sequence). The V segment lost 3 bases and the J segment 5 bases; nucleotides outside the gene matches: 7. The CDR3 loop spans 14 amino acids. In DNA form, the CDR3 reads TGTGCCAGCAGTTATAAGGGCCGGGAGGACGAGCAGTACTTC. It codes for CASSYKGREDEQYF.

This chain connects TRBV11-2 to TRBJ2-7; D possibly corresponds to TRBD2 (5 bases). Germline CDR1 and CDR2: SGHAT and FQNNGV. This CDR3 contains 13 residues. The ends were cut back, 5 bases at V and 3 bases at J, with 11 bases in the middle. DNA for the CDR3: TGTGCCAGCAGCAAGTCCGGGGACTACGAGCAGTACTTC. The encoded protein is CASSKSGDYEQYF.

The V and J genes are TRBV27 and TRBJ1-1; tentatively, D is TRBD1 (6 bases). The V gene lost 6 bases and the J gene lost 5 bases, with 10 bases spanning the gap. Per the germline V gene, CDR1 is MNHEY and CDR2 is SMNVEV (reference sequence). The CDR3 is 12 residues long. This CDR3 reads CASRQGGTEAFF. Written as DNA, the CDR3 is TGTGCCAGCAGACAGGGCGGGACTGAAGCTTTCTTT.

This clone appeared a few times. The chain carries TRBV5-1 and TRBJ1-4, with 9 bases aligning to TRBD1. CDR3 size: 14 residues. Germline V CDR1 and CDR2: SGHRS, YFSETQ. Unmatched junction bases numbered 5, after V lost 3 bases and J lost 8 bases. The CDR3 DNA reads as TGCGCCAGCAGCTCCGGGACAGGGCGGGAAAAACTGTTTTTT. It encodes CASSSGTGREKLFF.

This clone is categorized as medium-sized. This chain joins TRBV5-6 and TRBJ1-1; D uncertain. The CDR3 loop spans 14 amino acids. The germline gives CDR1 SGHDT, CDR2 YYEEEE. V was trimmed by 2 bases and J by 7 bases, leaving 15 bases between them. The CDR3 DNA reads TGTGCCAGCAGCTTCTTAGGGAGTCGGGATGAAGCTTTCTTT. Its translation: CASSFLGSRDEAFF. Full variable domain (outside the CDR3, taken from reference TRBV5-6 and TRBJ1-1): DAGVTQSPTHLIKTRGQQVTLRCSPKSGHDTVSWYQQALGQGPQFIFQYYEEEERQRGNFPDRFSGHQFPNYSSELNVNALLLGDSALYLCASSFLGSRDEAFFGQGTRLTVV.

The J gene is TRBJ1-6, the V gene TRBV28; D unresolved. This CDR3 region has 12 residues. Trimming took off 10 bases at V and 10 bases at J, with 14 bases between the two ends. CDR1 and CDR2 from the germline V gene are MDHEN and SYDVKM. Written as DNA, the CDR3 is TGTGCCACCAGATCGAGGCGGTCACCCCTCCACTTT. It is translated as CATRSRRSPLHF.

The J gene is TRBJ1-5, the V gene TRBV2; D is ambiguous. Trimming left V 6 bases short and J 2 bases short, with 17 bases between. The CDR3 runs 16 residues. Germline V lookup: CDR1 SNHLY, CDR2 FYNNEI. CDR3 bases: TGTGCCAGCAGGATGGGCCTTGCTCGCGGCAATCAGCCCCAGCATTTT. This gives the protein CASRMGLARGNQPQHF.